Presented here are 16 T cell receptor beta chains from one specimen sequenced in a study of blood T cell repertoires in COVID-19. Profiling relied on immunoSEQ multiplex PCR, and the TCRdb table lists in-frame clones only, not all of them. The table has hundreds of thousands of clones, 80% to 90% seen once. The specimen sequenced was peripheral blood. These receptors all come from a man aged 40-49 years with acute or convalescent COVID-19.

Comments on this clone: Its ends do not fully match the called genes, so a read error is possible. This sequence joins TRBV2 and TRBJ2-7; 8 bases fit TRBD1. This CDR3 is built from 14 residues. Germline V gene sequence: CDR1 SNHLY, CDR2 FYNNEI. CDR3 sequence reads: CASSESGQGYGQYF. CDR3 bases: TGTGCCAGCAGTGAAAGCGGACAGGGCTACGGGCAGTACTTC.

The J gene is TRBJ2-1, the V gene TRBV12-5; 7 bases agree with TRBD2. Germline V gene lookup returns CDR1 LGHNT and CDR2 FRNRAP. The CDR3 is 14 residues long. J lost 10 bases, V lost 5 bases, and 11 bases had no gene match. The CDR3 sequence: CASGLSLWEGEQFF. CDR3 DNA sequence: TGTGCTAGTGGTCTAAGCCTTTGGGAGGGGGAGCAGTTCTTC.

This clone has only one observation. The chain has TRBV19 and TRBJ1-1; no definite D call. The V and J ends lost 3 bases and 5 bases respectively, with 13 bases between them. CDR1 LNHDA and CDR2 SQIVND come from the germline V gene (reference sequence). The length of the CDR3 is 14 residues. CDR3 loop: CASSMFGVGTEAFF. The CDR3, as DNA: TGTGCCAGTAGTATGTTCGGGGTTGGGACTGAAGCTTTCTTT.

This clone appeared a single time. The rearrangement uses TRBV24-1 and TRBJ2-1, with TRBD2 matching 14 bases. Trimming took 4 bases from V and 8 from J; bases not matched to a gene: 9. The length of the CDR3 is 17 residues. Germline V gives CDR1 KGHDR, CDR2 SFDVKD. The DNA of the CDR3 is TGTGCCACCAGTGACCCGACTAGCGGGGGGGCCAGGGATGAGCAGTTCTTC. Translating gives CATSDPTSGGARDEQFF.

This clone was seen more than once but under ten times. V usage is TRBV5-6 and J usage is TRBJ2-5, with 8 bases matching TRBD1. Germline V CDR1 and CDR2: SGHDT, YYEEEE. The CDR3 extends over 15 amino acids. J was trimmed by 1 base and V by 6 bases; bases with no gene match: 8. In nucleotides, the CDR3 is TGTGCCAGCACCCTGGCAGGGGGCGCCCAAGAGACCCAGTACTTC. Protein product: CASTLAGGAQETQYF.

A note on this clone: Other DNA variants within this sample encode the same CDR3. The CDR3 loop is CASSYSTGNTEAFF. CDR3 in DNA: TGTGCCAGCAGTTACTCTACGGGGAACACTGAAGCTTTCTTT. The chain is built from TRBV6-5 and TRBJ1-1, with no clear D. This CDR3 is 14 amino acids long. The V gene lost 0 bases and the J gene lost 1 base, with 6 bases spanning the gap. CDR1 and CDR2 (germline): MNHEY, SVGAGI.

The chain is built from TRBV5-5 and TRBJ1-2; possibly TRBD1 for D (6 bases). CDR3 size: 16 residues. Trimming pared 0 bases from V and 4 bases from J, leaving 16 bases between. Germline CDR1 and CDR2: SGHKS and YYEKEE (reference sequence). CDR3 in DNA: TGTGCCAGCAGCTTGGGGACAGCGTATAATTCCTATGGCTACACCTTC. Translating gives CASSLGTAYNSYGYTF. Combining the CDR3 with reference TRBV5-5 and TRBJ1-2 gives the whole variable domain DAGVTQSPTHLIKTRGQQVTLRCSPISGHKSVSWYQQVLGQGPQFIFQYYEKEERGRGNFPDRFSARQFPNYSSELNVNALLLGDSALYLCASSLGTAYNSYGYTFGSGTRLTVV.

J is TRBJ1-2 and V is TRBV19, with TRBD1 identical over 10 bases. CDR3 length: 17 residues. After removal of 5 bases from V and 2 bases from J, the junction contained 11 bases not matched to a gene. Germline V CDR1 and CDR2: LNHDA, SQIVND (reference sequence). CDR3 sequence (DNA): TGTGCCAGTAGTCCCCGGGTGGGGACAGGGGAAAACTATGGCTACACCTTC. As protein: CASSPRVGTGENYGYTF.

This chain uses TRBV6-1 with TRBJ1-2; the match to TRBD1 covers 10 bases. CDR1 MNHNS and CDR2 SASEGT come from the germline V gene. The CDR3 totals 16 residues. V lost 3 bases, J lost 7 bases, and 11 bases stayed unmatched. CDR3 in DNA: TGTGCCAGCAGTGATATATATGGGACAGGGGTTGGTGGCTACACCTTC. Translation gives CASSDIYGTGVGGYTF.

Here the CDR3 DNA reads TGTGCCAGCAGCTCCCGGACAGGGCGGGGTGCAGATACGCAGTATTTT. Translation gives CASSSRTGRGADTQYF. The chain carries TRBV7-9 and TRBJ2-3, with TRBD1 identical over 8 bases. Germline lookup yields CDR1 SEHNR and CDR2 FQNEAQ (reference sequence). V dropped 4 bases and J dropped 4; count of bases not matched to a gene: 10. The CDR3 has 16 residues.

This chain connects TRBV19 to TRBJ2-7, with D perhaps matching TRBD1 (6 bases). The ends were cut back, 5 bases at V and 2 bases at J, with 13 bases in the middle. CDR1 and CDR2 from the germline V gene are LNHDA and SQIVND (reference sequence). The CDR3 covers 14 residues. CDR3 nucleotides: TGTGCCAGTAGTGCCACGGGACATCCCTACGAGCAGTACTTC. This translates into CASSATGHPYEQYF.

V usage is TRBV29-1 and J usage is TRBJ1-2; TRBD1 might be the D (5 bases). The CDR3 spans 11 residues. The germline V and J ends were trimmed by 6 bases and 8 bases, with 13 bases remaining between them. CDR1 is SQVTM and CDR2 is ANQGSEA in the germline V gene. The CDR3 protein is CSVAGSGGYTF. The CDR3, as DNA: TGCAGCGTCGCAGGGTCAGGGGGCTACACCTTC.

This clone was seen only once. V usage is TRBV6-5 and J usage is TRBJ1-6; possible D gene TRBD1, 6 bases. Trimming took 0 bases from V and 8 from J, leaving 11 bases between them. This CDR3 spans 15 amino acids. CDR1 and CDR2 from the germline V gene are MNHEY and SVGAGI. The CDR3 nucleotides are TGTGCCAGCAGTTACTCGGCCAGGGGTGATTCACCCCTCCACTTT. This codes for CASSYSARGDSPLHF.

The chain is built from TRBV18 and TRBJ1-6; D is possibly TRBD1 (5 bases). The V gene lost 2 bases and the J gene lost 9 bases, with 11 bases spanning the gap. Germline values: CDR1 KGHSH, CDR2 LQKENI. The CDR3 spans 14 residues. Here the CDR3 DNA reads TGTGCCAGCTCACCAGAAGGGCAGGGTTCACCCCTCCACTTT. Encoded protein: CASSPEGQGSPLHF.

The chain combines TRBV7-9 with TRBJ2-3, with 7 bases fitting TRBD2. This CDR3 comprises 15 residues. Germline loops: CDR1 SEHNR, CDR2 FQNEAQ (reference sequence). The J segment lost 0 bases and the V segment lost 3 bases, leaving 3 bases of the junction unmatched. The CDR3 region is CASSFPGGSTDTQYF. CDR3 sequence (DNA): TGTGCCAGCAGCTTCCCGGGGGGTAGCACAGATACGCAGTATTTT.

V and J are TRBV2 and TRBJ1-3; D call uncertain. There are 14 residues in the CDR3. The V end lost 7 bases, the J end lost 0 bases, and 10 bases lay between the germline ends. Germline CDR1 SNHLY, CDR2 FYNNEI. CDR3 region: CASTVYHSGNTIYF. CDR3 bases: TGTGCCAGCACGGTGTACCACTCTGGAAACACCATATATTTT.